A single sample gave rise to the 17 T cell receptor beta chains below, sequenced in a study of cytomegalovirus exposure and HLA in healthy donors. 13 Jbeta primers and 60 Vbeta primers were used for the PCR. Assay: immunoSEQ multiplex PCR; the TCRdb copy retains only in-frame clones and omits some. The sample has about 150,000 clones, approximately 80% seen once; the top ten hold about 4%. The material sequenced was PBMCs. These receptors were taken from a middle-aged woman in good health and CMV-seronegative.

The gene calls are TRBV10-1 and TRBJ2-1; 7 positions match TRBD2. The CDR3 is 16 residues long. The V and J ends lost 3 bases and 6 bases, in that order; junction bases with no gene match: 11. The germline V gene has CDR1 WNHNN and CDR2 SYGVQD (reference sequence). As DNA, the CDR3 is TGCGCCAGCAGTGAACTCGAAGCGGGGCATTTCAATGAGCAGTTCTTC. As protein: CASSELEAGHFNEQFF.

The chain employs TRBV10-1 and TRBJ2-7; D uncertain. The CDR3 spans 13 residues. V lost 0 bases and J lost 1, with 4 bases in between. CDR1 is WNHNN, CDR2 SYGVQD, per germline (reference sequence). CDR3 coding DNA: TGCGCCAGCAGTGAGTCCCCATCCTACGAGCAGTACTTC. It specifies CASSESPSYEQYF.

The chain has TRBV5-4 and TRBJ1-2; 8 nucleotides match TRBD1. The CDR3 runs to 13 residues. The junction had 4 bases not matched to a gene; V was cut back by 2 bases and J by 7 bases. Per germline, CDR1 SGHNT and CDR2 YYREEE (reference sequence). CDR3 DNA sequence: TGTGCCAGCAGCTTTTCAGGGGGCAGTGGCTACACCTTC. Its protein product is CASSFSGGSGYTF.

The V and J genes are TRBV6-5 and TRBJ1-5; 10 positions agree with TRBD1. This CDR3 spans 15 amino acids. V dropped 6 bases and J dropped 2; count of bases not matched to a gene: 4. Germline V gene lookup returns CDR1 MNHEY and CDR2 SVGAGI. CDR3 residues: CASSPGTGGNQPQHF. The CDR3 coding sequence is TGTGCCAGCAGCCCCGGGACAGGGGGCAATCAGCCCCAGCATTTT.

V gene TRBV28 combines with J gene TRBJ1-5, with D possibly being TRBD1 (5 bases). Per germline, CDR1 MDHEN and CDR2 SYDVKM. The ends were cut back, 1 base at V and 4 bases at J, with 20 bases in the middle. The CDR3 loop spans 18 amino acids. CDR3 loop: CASSLSLLIPGPNQPQHF. In DNA, the CDR3 is TGTGCCAGCAGTTTATCGCTATTGATTCCAGGGCCAAATCAGCCCCAGCATTTT.

The chain couples TRBV15 to TRBJ1-2; tentatively, D is TRBD1 (5 bases). V was cut by 0 bases and J by 2 bases, with 16 bases left in between. CDR3 length: 17 amino acids. The V gene's germline CDR1 is LNHNV and CDR2 YYDKDF (reference sequence). In nucleotides, the CDR3 is TGTGCCACCAGCAGAGATCGAGGCCCGGGGGGGAACTATGGCTACACCTTC. It specifies CATSRDRGPGGNYGYTF.

The chain joins TRBV5-6 to TRBJ1-1; 7 nucleotides agree with TRBD1. CDR3 size: 11 residues. Germline V lookup: CDR1 SGHDT, CDR2 YYEEEE. The V gene end was trimmed by 4 bases and the J gene end by 11 bases; junction bases not matched to a gene: 5. The CDR3 bases are TGTGCCAGCAGCGTACAGGGGTACGCTTTCTTT. Amino acid sequence: CASSVQGYAFF.

As regards this clone: This same CDR3 is encoded by further DNA sequences in the sample. The chain links TRBV29-1 to TRBJ2-5, with a possible D match to TRBD1 (6 bases). The CDR3 contains 12 residues. Germline-derived CDR1 and CDR2 are SQVTM and ANQGSEA. DNA for the CDR3: TGCAGTGGCGGCGGACAGCAAGAGACCCAGTACTTC. Translation: CSGGGQQETQYF. Variable domain in full (rest from reference TRBV29-1 and TRBJ2-5): SAVISQKPSRDICQRGTSLTIQCQVDSQVTMMFWYRQQPGQSLTLIATANQGSEATYESGFVIDKFPISRPNLTFSTLTVSNMSPEDSSIYLCSGGGQQETQYFGPGTRLLVL.

V and J are TRBV6-5 and TRBJ2-7; the D gene is possibly TRBD2 (6 bases). The CDR3 runs to 14 residues. Germline CDR1 MNHEY, CDR2 SVGAGI. Trimming took off 6 bases at V and 0 bases at J, with 12 bases between the two ends. This chain's CDR3 is CASSLDGSSYEQYF. The CDR3 bases are TGTGCCAGCAGCCTGGACGGGAGCTCCTACGAGCAGTACTTC.

The CDR3, as DNA: TGCAGCGTTCCAGGGACAGGCCGAATATACGAGCAGTACTTC. Translating it yields CSVPGTGRIYEQYF. This sequence joins TRBV29-1 and TRBJ2-7; 8 bases fit TRBD1. This CDR3 is built from 14 residues. V lost 5 bases, J lost 4 bases, and 10 bases stayed unmatched. From germline, CDR1 is SQVTM and CDR2 ANQGSEA.

V usage is TRBV28 and J usage is TRBJ2-5; 7 bases fit TRBD1. Germline trimming cut 11 bases from V and 1 base from J; bases unmatched to any gene: 4. CDR3 size: 12 residues. Germline-derived CDR1 and CDR2 are MDHEN and SYDVKM. The CDR3 sequence: CASGGSQETQYF. The CDR3 nucleotides read TGTGCCTCAGGGGGAAGCCAAGAGACCCAGTACTTC. Drawing the rest from reference TRBV28 and TRBJ2-5, the complete variable domain is DVKVTQSSRYLVKRTGEKVFLECVQDMDHENMFWYRQDPGLGLRLIYFSYDVKMKEKGDIPEGYSVSREKKERFSLILESASTNQTSMYLCASGGSQETQYFGPGTRLLVL.

The V gene is TRBV29-1, the J gene TRBJ1-3; D uncertain. V was pared by 3 bases and J by 3 bases, with 3 bases between. CDR3 length equals 11 residues. Germline CDR1 and CDR2: SQVTM and ANQGSEA. CDR3 residues: CSVDSGNTIYF. The CDR3 coding sequence is TGCAGCGTTGACAGTGGAAACACCATATATTTT.

The chain couples TRBV28 to TRBJ2-7, with D perhaps matching TRBD2 (6 bases). This CDR3 region has 13 residues. Trimming removed 7 bases from V and 0 bases from J, with 10 bases in between. The germline V gene has CDR1 MDHEN and CDR2 SYDVKM. The chain's CDR3 is CASMGTHSYEQYF. Written as DNA, the CDR3 is TGTGCCAGCATGGGGACTCACTCCTACGAGCAGTACTTC. Drawing the rest from reference TRBV28 and TRBJ2-7, the complete variable domain is DVKVTQSSRYLVKRTGEKVFLECVQDMDHENMFWYRQDPGLGLRLIYFSYDVKMKEKGDIPEGYSVSREKKERFSLILESASTNQTSMYLCASMGTHSYEQYFGPGTRLTVT.

This chain connects TRBV5-1 to TRBJ2-1, with a tentative D call TRBD2 (5 bases). The germline gives CDR1 SGHRS, CDR2 YFSETQ. Trimming stripped 7 bases from V and 2 bases from J, with 16 bases between. The CDR3 has 15 amino acids. The chain's CDR3 is CASVGVAGTYNEQFF. As DNA, the CDR3 is TGCGCCAGCGTCGGGGTGGCCGGGACCTACAATGAGCAGTTCTTC.

The rearrangement joins TRBV5-1 to TRBJ2-7, with D possibly being TRBD1 (5 bases). CDR1 SGHRS and CDR2 YFSETQ come from the germline V gene. The CDR3 spans 15 residues. V was cut by 3 bases and J by 6 bases, with 19 bases left in between. CDR3 sequence: CASSWNPPGNGEQYF. In DNA, the CDR3 is TGCGCCAGCAGCTGGAACCCGCCAGGGAATGGCGAGCAGTACTTC. The full variable domain, completed using reference TRBV5-1 and TRBJ2-7, is KAGVTQTPRYLIKTRGQQVTLSCSPISGHRSVSWYQQTPGQGLQFLFEYFSETQRNKGNFPGRFSGRQFSNSRSEMNVSTLELGDSALYLCASSWNPPGNGEQYFGPGTRLTVT.

The rearrangement links TRBV7-8 to TRBJ2-2, with 8 bases identical to TRBD2. CDR1 SGHVS and CDR2 FQNEAQ come from the germline V gene. The length of the CDR3 is 15 residues. Unmatched junction bases numbered 4, after V lost 2 bases and J lost 5 bases. Here the CDR3 reads CASSLPGGGTGELFF. In DNA form, the CDR3 reads TGTGCCAGCAGCTTACCGGGAGGGGGAACCGGGGAGCTGTTTTTT.

The table lists this clone with a count of one. J is TRBJ1-5 and V is TRBV6-5, with a tentative D call TRBD1 (5 bases). Trimming removed 2 bases from V and 7 bases from J, with 15 bases in between. The CDR3 runs 15 residues. CDR1 MNHEY and CDR2 SVGAGI come from the germline V gene. The CDR3 here is CASSYQAGLGQPQHF. In DNA form, the CDR3 reads TGTGCCAGCAGTTACCAGGCAGGGCTTGGACAGCCCCAGCATTTT.